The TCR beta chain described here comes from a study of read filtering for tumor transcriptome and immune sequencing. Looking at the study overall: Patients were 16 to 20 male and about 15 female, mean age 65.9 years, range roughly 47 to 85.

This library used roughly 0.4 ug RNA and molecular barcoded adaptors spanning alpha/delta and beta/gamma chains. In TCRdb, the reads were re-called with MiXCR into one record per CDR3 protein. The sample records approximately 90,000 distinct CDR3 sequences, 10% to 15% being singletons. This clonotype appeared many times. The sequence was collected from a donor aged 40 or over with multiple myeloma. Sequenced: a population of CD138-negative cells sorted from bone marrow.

CDR3: CASSPTSRGTAGYEQYF. CDR3 in DNA: TGTGCCAGCAGCCCTACCAGCCGGGGGACGGCCGGGTACGAGCAGTACTTC. The rearrangement links TRBV3-1 to TRBJ2-7; D perhaps matches TRBD2 (6 bases). Germline V gives CDR1 LGHDT, CDR2 YNNKEL (reference sequence). V shed 4 bases and J shed 4 bases, with 23 bases lying between them. This CDR3 is 17 amino acids long.